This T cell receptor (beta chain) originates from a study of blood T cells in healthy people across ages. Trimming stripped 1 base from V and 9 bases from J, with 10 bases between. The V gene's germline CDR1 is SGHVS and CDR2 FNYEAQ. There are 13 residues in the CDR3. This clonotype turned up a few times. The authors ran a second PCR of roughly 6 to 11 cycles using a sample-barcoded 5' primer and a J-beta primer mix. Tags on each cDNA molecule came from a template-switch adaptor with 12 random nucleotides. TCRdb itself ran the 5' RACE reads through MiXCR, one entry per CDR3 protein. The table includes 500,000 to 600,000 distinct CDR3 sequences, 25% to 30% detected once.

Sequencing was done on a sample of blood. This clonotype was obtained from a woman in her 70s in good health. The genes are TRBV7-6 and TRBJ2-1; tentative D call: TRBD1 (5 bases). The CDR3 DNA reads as TGTGCCAGCAGCTTAGTGACAGAAACTGAGCAGTTCTTC. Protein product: CASSLVTETEQFF.